The source of this T cell receptor (beta chain) is a study of early T cells in non-severe SARS-CoV-2 infection. The CDR3 sequence is 15 residues long. Germline V gives CDR1 MDHEN, CDR2 SYDVKM. J was trimmed by 3 bases and V by 9 bases; bases with no gene match: 11. TCRdb re-analysed the 5' RACE reads in MiXCR, keeping a single row per CDR3 protein. The sample shows around 78,000 distinct CDR3 sequences, over 13% of them seen only once. Sequences were obtained from whole blood. This clonotype was sampled from an adult who was a healthcare worker with PCR-confirmed SARS-CoV-2 infection or an uninfected control (not recorded which). The V and J genes are TRBV28 and TRBJ2-3, with 8 bases fitting TRBD2. The CDR3: CASSRAGVGTDTQYF. CDR3 coding DNA: TGTGCCAGTTCCCGAGCGGGAGTAGGGACAGATACGCAGTATTTT.